This passage covers 22 T cell receptor beta chains from one sample sequenced in a study of radiation and T cells in renal cell carcinoma. Repertoires were generated with immunoSEQ multiplex PCR, while TCRdb's copy carries only in-frame clones and drops some. The sample yields 100,000 to 150,000 clones, around 82% seen once. Described time point: blood 2 weeks post-SBRT. Treatment noted: 15 Gy SBRT to primary tumor, nephrectomy 4 weeks later. Source: blood, taken from a patient whose treatment included radiotherapy and nephrectomy. All receptors derive from a man aged 50-59 years with renal cell carcinoma.

The chain recombines TRBV6-4 with TRBJ2-1; 15 positions match TRBD2. Per germline, CDR1 MRHNA and CDR2 SNTAGT. The CDR3 runs to 15 residues. V was clipped by 11 bases and J by 10 bases; unmatched bases: 12. The CDR3 spells CAGSPGLAGGREQFF. The CDR3 bases are TGTGCCGGATCTCCGGGACTAGCGGGAGGCCGGGAGCAGTTCTTC.

This chain uses TRBV18 with TRBJ1-1; 7 positions agree with TRBD1. Germline loops: CDR1 KGHSH, CDR2 LQKENI. This CDR3 has 16 residues. V trimming: 2 bases; J trimming: 1 base; junction bases outside the gene matches: 7. The CDR3 DNA reads TGTGCCAGCTCACCATGGACAGGTGGTAAGAACACTGAAGCTTTCTTT. Its protein is CASSPWTGGKNTEAFF.

CDR3 sequence reads: CASLLNSNQPQHF. CDR3 DNA sequence: TGTGCCAGCTTATTGAATAGCAATCAGCCCCAGCATTTT. The genes are TRBV6-1 and TRBJ1-5; D not resolved. This CDR3 is built from 13 residues. V dropped 8 bases and J dropped 0 bases, with 8 bases sitting between them. Germline CDR1 MNHNS, CDR2 SASEGT.

The chain is built from TRBV6-5 and TRBJ2-5, with unresolved D. Between the trimmed V and J ends, which lost 5 bases and 5 bases, there was a span of 12 bases. Germline V lookup: CDR1 MNHEY, CDR2 SVGAGI. The length of the CDR3 is 13 residues. The CDR3 here is CASSRRAPETQYF. The CDR3 DNA is TGTGCCAGCAGTCGCCGGGCGCCGGAGACCCAGTACTTC.

The genes are TRBV19 and TRBJ1-2; 10 nucleotides align to TRBD1. CDR1 and CDR2 (germline): LNHDA, SQIVND (reference sequence). The CDR3 length is 14 residues. With V trimmed by 7 bases and J by 7 bases, 9 bases remained unmatched. CDR3 sequence: CASTNDRGQPGYTF. CDR3 sequence (DNA): TGTGCCAGTACCAACGACAGGGGGCAGCCTGGCTACACCTTC.

The rearrangement uses TRBV5-1 and TRBJ2-7, with 9 nucleotides matching TRBD1. The V gene end was trimmed by 4 bases and the J gene end by 6 bases; junction bases not matched to a gene: 11. There are 15 residues in the CDR3. The germline CDR1 and CDR2 sequences are SGHRS and YFSETQ. The CDR3 here is CASSPRPGTGIEQYF. In DNA form, the CDR3 reads TGCGCCAGCAGCCCTCGTCCCGGGACAGGGATCGAGCAGTACTTC.

This chain links TRBV5-1 with TRBJ1-1; 8 positions match TRBD1. Germline V gene lookup returns CDR1 SGHRS and CDR2 YFSETQ. V was pared by 1 base and J by 5 bases, with 13 bases of the junction left unmatched. The CDR3 length is 17 residues. This CDR3 is CASSLSPGQDGETEAFF. CDR3 coding DNA: TGCGCCAGCAGCTTGTCCCCGGGACAGGACGGAGAGACTGAAGCTTTCTTT.

J is TRBJ2-7 and V is TRBV30; D may be TRBD1 or TRBD2 (6 bases each). CDR3 length equals 11 residues. V lost 5 bases and J 6 bases, leaving 11 bases between the germline ends. Per germline, CDR1 GTSNPN and CDR2 SVGIG (reference sequence). CDR3 sequence reads: CAWEQGGEQYF. CDR3 bases: TGTGCCTGGGAACAGGGAGGCGAGCAGTACTTC. Complete variable domain (other parts from reference TRBV30 and TRBJ2-7): SQTIHQWPATLVQPVGSPLSLECTVEGTSNPNLYWYRQAAGRGLQLLFYSVGIGQISSEVPQNLSASRPQDRQFILSSKKLLLSDSGFYLCAWEQGGEQYFGPGTRLTVT.

The chain has TRBV19 and TRBJ1-6, with 7 bases aligning to TRBD1. The ends lost 9 bases at V and 5 bases at J; junction bases unmatched: 4. The CDR3 is made up of 13 amino acids. Germline CDR1 and CDR2: LNHDA and SQIVND (reference sequence). The CDR3 region has the DNA TGTGCCAGCAGGGGGTTGGATAATTCACCCCTCCACTTT. Translating it yields CASRGLDNSPLHF.

The rearrangement uses TRBV7-6 and TRBJ2-7; TRBD1 agrees at 7 bases. The CDR3 is made up of 13 amino acids. Germline V gives CDR1 SGHVS, CDR2 FNYEAQ. V gave up 2 bases and J gave up 6 bases; unmatched junction bases: 4. As DNA, the CDR3 is TGTGCCAGCAGCTTAATGACAGGGAGCGAGCAGTACTTC. It encodes CASSLMTGSEQYF.

The chain has TRBV6-1 and TRBJ2-7; 8 nucleotides agree with TRBD1. Germline V CDR1 and CDR2: MNHNS, SASEGT. CDR3 length: 13 residues. V was clipped by 8 bases and J by 2 bases; unmatched bases: 5. CDR3 sequence: CASGQGDPYEQYF. CDR3 nucleotide sequence: TGTGCCAGCGGACAGGGAGACCCCTACGAGCAGTACTTC.

The rearrangement joins TRBV29-1 to TRBJ2-3, with TRBD2 matching 7 bases. Germline values: CDR1 SQVTM, CDR2 ANQGSEA. The CDR3 spans 17 residues. With V trimmed by 4 bases and J by 0 bases, 13 bases remained unmatched. This chain's CDR3 is CSVGAPLAGVSTDTQYF. Written as DNA, the CDR3 is TGCAGCGTTGGGGCCCCTTTGGCGGGAGTTAGCACAGATACGCAGTATTTT.

The chain couples TRBV28 to TRBJ2-2, with 8 bases that match TRBD2. The CDR3 runs to 16 residues. V trimming: 11 bases; J trimming: 4 bases; junction bases outside the gene matches: 15. Germline loops: CDR1 MDHEN, CDR2 SYDVKM. The CDR3 bases are TGTGCCTCACTGTGGGCGGCTAGCGGGTCCACCGGGGAGCTGTTTTTT. Translation gives CASLWAASGSTGELFF.

The rearrangement uses TRBV19 and TRBJ2-7, with 7 bases aligning to TRBD1. CDR1 is LNHDA and CDR2 is SQIVND in the germline V gene (reference sequence). J was trimmed by 5 bases and V by 6 bases; bases with no gene match: 7. The CDR3 length is 13 residues. CDR3 in amino acids: CASSITGADEQYF. CDR3 nucleotide sequence: TGTGCCAGTAGCATAACAGGGGCGGACGAGCAGTACTTC.

The rearrangement links TRBV6-5 to TRBJ1-4; 12 bases agree with TRBD1. After removal of 7 bases from V and 2 bases from J, the junction contained 2 bases not matched to a gene. This CDR3 has 15 amino acids. In germline, CDR1 is MNHEY, CDR2 SVGAGI. The CDR3 DNA sequence: TGTGCCAGCAAGGGACAGGGGGCGACTAATGAAAAACTGTTTTTT. Amino acids: CASKGQGATNEKLFF.

This clone was observed a handful of times. V gene TRBV10-2 combines with J gene TRBJ2-2; TRBD2 is a possible D gene (6 bases). The CDR3 is 19 amino acids. The germline V gene encodes CDR1 WSHSY and CDR2 SAAADI. Between the trimmed V and J ends, which lost 11 bases and 1 base, there was a span of 29 bases. The CDR3 DNA reads TGCGCCGTCTGCCCAGTAGAGGGGCGGGAAGTCAAGAACACCGGGGAGCTGTTTTTT. This gives the protein CAVCPVEGREVKNTGELFF.

This clone was detected once. The V gene is TRBV11-1, the J gene TRBJ2-7, with 13 bases fitting TRBD2. Germline loops: CDR1 SGHAT, CDR2 FQDESV (reference sequence). The CDR3 is 14 residues long. V shed 4 bases and J 6 bases; nucleotides not matched to a gene: 3. CDR3 in amino acids: CASSSTSGGPEQYF. The CDR3 DNA reads as TGTGCCAGCAGCTCGACTAGCGGGGGGCCCGAGCAGTACTTC.

The chain joins TRBV11-2 to TRBJ2-3; 11 positions agree with TRBD2. Germline values: CDR1 SGHAT, CDR2 FQNNGV. The CDR3 length is 15 residues. Trimming took 3 bases from V and 4 from J; bases not matched to a gene: 3. As DNA, the CDR3 is TGTGCCAGCAGCTTCCTAGCGGGAGGTGCAGATACGCAGTATTTT. Protein product: CASSFLAGGADTQYF.

The chain uses TRBV7-2 and TRBJ1-1, with 7 nucleotides matching TRBD1. The length of the CDR3 is 13 residues. Germline lookup yields CDR1 SGHTA and CDR2 FQGNSA. V dropped 0 bases and J dropped 10; count of bases not matched to a gene: 5. Written as DNA, the CDR3 is TGTGCCAGCAGCTTAGCGCGGGACAGCGCAGCTTTCTTT. Translated, it gives CASSLARDSAAFF.

This chain connects TRBV28 to TRBJ1-2; TRBD1 aligns across 7 bases. The germline V gene encodes CDR1 MDHEN and CDR2 SYDVKM. This CDR3 is built from 16 residues. V lost 2 bases to trimming and J lost 3 bases; unmatched junction nucleotides: 9. DNA of the CDR3: TGTGCCAGCAGTTTACTACCGGGACAGTCATACTATGGCTACACCTTC. It is translated as CASSLLPGQSYYGYTF.

The chain is built from TRBV7-2 and TRBJ2-1, with D hard to call. Between the trimmed V and J ends, which lost 5 bases and 0 bases, there was a span of 11 bases. Germline V lookup: CDR1 SGHTA, CDR2 FQGNSA. The CDR3 is made up of 15 amino acids. CDR3 nucleotides: TGTGCCAGCAGCCCCCGGTCAAGCTCCTACAATGAGCAGTTCTTC. Amino acid sequence: CASSPRSSSYNEQFF.

The J gene is TRBJ2-5, the V gene TRBV19; 9 nucleotides align to TRBD1. Losses at the gene ends were 5 bases for V and 1 base for J; bases not matched to a gene: 8. The CDR3 covers 16 residues. The V gene's germline CDR1 is LNHDA and CDR2 SQIVND (reference sequence). This CDR3 reads CASSLTPTGGQETQYF. For the CDR3, the DNA is TGTGCCAGTAGTCTAACCCCGACAGGGGGCCAAGAGACCCAGTACTTC.